These 28 T cell receptor beta chains originate from one sample sequenced in a study of T cells in Graves' hyperthyroidism and ophthalmopathy. RNA transcripts provided the source from which TCR beta CDR3 regions were amplified. The TCR CDR3 first-round RT-PCR relied on the HTBI primer set. TCRdb independently ran MiXCR on the multiplex PCR reads; one entry per CDR3 protein. This sample has about 360,000 distinct CDR3 sequences, with approximately 14% found just once. The specimen sequenced was blood. The receptor set was obtained from a woman aged 18-35 years with Graves' hyperthyroidism that later progressed to Graves' ophthalmopathy.

This clonotype showed up many times. The rearrangement joins TRBV28 to TRBJ2-7; 9 positions match TRBD1. Losses at the gene ends were 6 bases for V and 3 bases for J; bases not matched to a gene: 9. Germline CDR1 reads MDHEN; CDR2 reads SYDVKM. This CDR3 spans 15 amino acids. CDR3 amino acids: CASSGDRDTDYEQYF. DNA for the CDR3: TGTGCCAGCAGCGGGGACAGGGACACTGACTACGAGCAGTACTTC.

The CDR3 sequence is CATQMWAEAFF. CDR3 nucleotide sequence: TGTGCCACCCAGATGTGGGCTGAAGCTTTCTTT. This rearrangement joins TRBV19 to TRBJ1-1; no clear D gene. The CDR3 is made up of 11 amino acids. The germline V gene has CDR1 LNHDA and CDR2 SQIVND (reference sequence). Trimming shortened V by 10 bases and J by 6 bases, and 12 bases separated the two germline ends.

This clonotype was seen more than once but under ten times. The chain joins TRBV6-1 to TRBJ1-5; 9 bases are shared with TRBD1. The junction had 1 base not matched to a gene; V was cut back by 8 bases and J by 5 bases. The germline gives CDR1 MNHNS, CDR2 SASEGT. There are 12 residues in the CDR3. As DNA, the CDR3 is TGTGCCAGCTGGACAGGGGATCAGCCCCAGCATTTT. As protein: CASWTGDQPQHF.

This clonotype was counted many times. The chain recombines TRBV6-1 with TRBJ2-3; perhaps TRBD2 as D (5 bases). Trimming cost V 0 bases and J 5 bases, with 6 bases left between them. This CDR3 is 13 amino acids long. Germline V gene sequence: CDR1 MNHNS, CDR2 SASEGT. The CDR3 region is CASSEAGVDTQYF. As DNA, the CDR3 is TGTGCCAGCAGTGAAGCGGGAGTAGATACGCAGTATTTT.

This clonotype has just a few counts. The chain links TRBV19 to TRBJ2-1; D ambiguous. Deletions cut 1 base from V and 4 bases from J, with 8 bases between. From germline, CDR1 is LNHDA and CDR2 SQIVND (reference sequence). This CDR3 has 14 amino acids. The CDR3 loop is CASSIGTTYNEQFF. The CDR3 DNA is TGTGCCAGTAGTATAGGGACCACGTACAATGAGCAGTTCTTC.

The sample holds many counts of this clonotype. The rearrangement uses TRBV20-1 and TRBJ2-7; D is perhaps TRBD2 (6 bases). The CDR3 is made up of 16 amino acids. Germline lookup yields CDR1 DFQATT and CDR2 SNEGSKA (reference sequence). Trimming stripped 0 bases from V and 6 bases from J, with 21 bases between. CDR3 nucleotide sequence: TGCAGTGCTAGAGATTCGGGAGTTAGGGGCATCACCGAGCAGTACTTC. Its translation: CSARDSGVRGITEQYF.

This clonotype was recorded at least ten times. This rearrangement joins TRBV6-1 to TRBJ1-3; no clear D gene. The germline V gene has CDR1 MNHNS and CDR2 SASEGT. The CDR3 sequence is 13 residues long. V lost 4 bases and J lost 3, with 7 bases in between. DNA for the CDR3: TGTGCCAGCAGTGGGACGGGTGGAAACACCATATATTTT. Protein product: CASSGTGGNTIYF.

This clonotype appeared many times. The chain is built from TRBV6-2 or TRBV6-3 and TRBJ2-2, with 12 positions matching TRBD2. Trimming at V came to 5 bases and at J to 1 base, leaving 5 bases not matched to a gene. The CDR3 is made up of 17 amino acids. Germline CDR1 reads MNHEY; CDR2 reads SVGEGT. The CDR3 region is CASSAGTSGLNTGELFF. CDR3 nucleotide sequence: TGTGCCAGCAGTGCCGGGACTAGCGGGTTGAACACCGGGGAGCTGTTTTTT.

J is TRBJ2-3 and V is TRBV7-2, with 15 bases that match TRBD2. Germline loops: CDR1 SGHTA, CDR2 FQGNSA. V lost 0 bases and J lost 2; bases outside the gene matches: 3. The CDR3 has 18 residues. CDR3 amino acids: CASSLAGLAGGLTDTQYF. The CDR3 coding sequence is TGTGCCAGCAGCTTAGCGGGACTAGCGGGAGGTCTCACAGATACGCAGTATTTT.

This clonotype was counted between two and nine times. Given a much more abundant clone one base away, this may be a read error. The chain couples TRBV6-5 to TRBJ2-2; weak D call: TRBD2 (7 bases). The CDR3 is made up of 16 amino acids. Between the trimmed V and J ends, which lost 2 bases and 2 bases, there was a span of 12 bases. Germline V gene data show CDR1 as MNHEY and CDR2 as SVGAGI. CDR3 DNA sequence: TGTGCCAGCAGTTACAGGGGGGGCCCAAACACCGGGGAGCTGTTTTTT. Translated, it gives CASSYRGGPNTGELFF.

This clonotype showed up many times. The genes are TRBV27 and TRBJ2-3, with 7 bases lining up with TRBD1. The CDR3 spans 15 residues. Germline values: CDR1 MNHEY, CDR2 SMNVEV (reference sequence). The ends lost 5 bases at V and 3 bases at J; junction bases unmatched: 8. Here the CDR3 reads CASSAQGLWTDTQYF. DNA of the CDR3: TGTGCCAGCAGTGCACAGGGGCTTTGGACAGATACGCAGTATTTT.

At least ten counts were recorded for this clonotype. V usage is TRBV4-1 and J usage is TRBJ2-7, with 10 nucleotides matching TRBD2. Per germline, CDR1 MGHRA and CDR2 YSYEKL. Trimming removed 3 bases from V and 3 bases from J; junction bases left unmatched: 8. The CDR3 extends over 16 amino acids. Here the CDR3 reads CASSHLLAGTNYEQYF. The CDR3 DNA is TGCGCCAGCAGCCACCTACTAGCGGGGACTAACTACGAGCAGTACTTC.

This clonotype appeared a single time. The chain links TRBV24-1 to TRBJ2-6, with 7 bases matching TRBD1. This CDR3 is built from 21 residues. Germline assignment: CDR1 KGHDR and CDR2 SFDVKD. With 2 bases clipped from V and 0 bases from J, the junction kept 15 bases outside the gene matches. CDR3 nucleotide sequence: TGTGCCACCAGTGATTCATTTGACCCGGGACAGATCTTCTCTGGGGCCAACGTCCTGACTTTC. Translating gives CATSDSFDPGQIFSGANVLTF.

The CDR3 nucleotides read TGTGCCAGCTCACCAGGTTTTGGTCCAGGTCAGCCCCAGCATTTT. Its translation: CASSPGFGPGQPQHF. V usage is TRBV18 and J usage is TRBJ1-5; D call uncertain. Germline loops: CDR1 KGHSH, CDR2 LQKENI. Trimming pared 2 bases from V and 6 bases from J, leaving 14 bases between. The CDR3 has 15 residues.

This clonotype was seen repeatedly, ten times or more. The rearrangement uses TRBV28 and TRBJ2-1, with 11 bases identical to TRBD1. Germline assignment: CDR1 MDHEN and CDR2 SYDVKM. The CDR3 covers 19 residues. Trimming at V came to 1 base and at J to 4 bases, leaving 12 bases not matched to a gene. CDR3 coding DNA: TGTGCCAGCAGTTTATTCCCCGGACAGGGGGCATCAATTTACAATGAGCAGTTCTTC. It yields the protein CASSLFPGQGASIYNEQFF.

This clonotype was detected many times. The rearrangement links TRBV12-3 or TRBV12-4 to TRBJ2-1, with 13 bases that match TRBD2. The CDR3 covers 14 residues. After removal of 6 bases from V and 5 bases from J, the junction contained 1 base not matched to a gene. CDR3 DNA: TGTGCCAGCAGGGGACTAGCGGGAAACAATGAGCAGTTCTTC. This translates into CASRGLAGNNEQFF.

This clonotype was seen many times. The genes are TRBV12-3 or TRBV12-4 and TRBJ2-5; D unresolved. The CDR3 has 13 amino acids. The V end was cut by 4 bases, the J end by 9 bases, with 15 bases between. CDR3 region: CASSSGRAASQYF. CDR3 DNA sequence: TGTGCCAGCAGTTCGGGCCGCGCCGCTTCCCAGTACTTC.

This clonotype came up many times. The V and J genes are TRBV7-9 and TRBJ2-2; TRBD1 agrees at 7 bases. Germline V CDR1 and CDR2: SEHNR, FQNEAQ (reference sequence). The junction had 17 bases not matched to a gene; V was cut back by 10 bases and J by 3 bases. The CDR3 is 17 residues long. This CDR3 is CATTGQPSLEHTGELFF. The CDR3 bases are TGTGCCACCACGGGACAGCCGTCCCTAGAGCACACCGGGGAGCTGTTTTTT. The variable domain in full, completed from reference TRBV7-9 and TRBJ2-2, reads DTGVSQNPRHKITKRGQNVTFRCDPISEHNRLYWYRQTLGQGPEFLTYFQNEAQLEKSRLLSDRFSAERPKGSFSTLEIQRTEQGDSAMYLCATTGQPSLEHTGELFFGEGSRLTVL.

The rearrangement joins TRBV12-3 or TRBV12-4 to TRBJ2-5; D may be TRBD1 (6 bases). This CDR3 comprises 14 residues. V dropped 5 bases and J dropped 5 bases, with 15 bases sitting between them. The CDR3 DNA reads TGTGCCAGCAGTGTACAGGGTGCTATGGAGACCCAGTACTTC. Amino acids: CASSVQGAMETQYF.

Ten or more counts support this clonotype. V is TRBV2 and J is TRBJ2-1; TRBD1 agrees at 12 bases. V dropped 5 bases and J dropped 2; count of bases not matched to a gene: 1. This CDR3 has 15 amino acids. The germline V gene encodes CDR1 SNHLY and CDR2 FYNNEI. The chain's CDR3 is CASSRDRGPYNEQFF. The CDR3 DNA is TGTGCCAGCAGTAGGGACAGGGGGCCCTACAATGAGCAGTTCTTC.

The genes are TRBV6-1 and TRBJ1-1; D perhaps matches TRBD1 (5 bases). The CDR3 length is 13 residues. Trimming removed 3 bases at V and 7 bases at J, with 12 bases between. Germline V gene data show CDR1 as MNHNS and CDR2 as SASEGT. The CDR3, as DNA: TGTGCCAGCAGTGACAAGGGGAAGGGTGAAGCTTTCTTT. Protein product: CASSDKGKGEAFF.

With respect to this clonotype: Germline is not matched at one junction end, which may reflect a read error. V is TRBV5-1 and J is TRBJ1-1, with D perhaps TRBD1 (6 bases). The CDR3 runs to 18 residues. The germline gives CDR1 SGHRS, CDR2 YFSETQ. The CDR3 region has the DNA TGCGCCGGCAGTTTGCATAGGGGGGCCCCCCCTCAAGGGACTGAAGCTTTCTTT. It is translated as CAGSLHRGAPPQGTEAFF.

Of note for this clonotype: The junction differs from germline at one of its ends, possibly a read error. This chain's CDR3 is CASSLGLAGARDEQSF. DNA for the CDR3: TGCGCCAGCAGCTTGGGGTTAGCGGGAGCTCGGGATGAGCAGTCCTTC. The chain is built from TRBV5-1 and TRBJ2-7; 9 bases match TRBD2. From germline, CDR1 is SGHRS and CDR2 YFSETQ. This CDR3 contains 16 residues.

This clonotype came up a few times. The chain employs TRBV6-5 and TRBJ2-2; D not certain. The CDR3 contains 14 residues. With 2 bases removed from V and 3 bases from J, the gap between germline ends came to 7 bases. The germline V gene has CDR1 MNHEY and CDR2 SVGAGI. The CDR3: CASSYLRDTGELFF. The CDR3 region has the DNA TGTGCCAGCAGTTACCTCCGGGACACCGGGGAGCTGTTTTTT.

In this sample, this clonotype turned up many times. The rearrangement links TRBV2 to TRBJ1-2, with a possible D match to TRBD1 (5 bases). The germline gives CDR1 SNHLY, CDR2 FYNNEI. V was pared by 1 base and J by 7 bases, with 22 bases between. This CDR3 contains 17 residues. CDR3 loop: CASSEEGLGLSSSGYTF. The CDR3 DNA reads TGTGCCAGCAGTGAAGAGGGGCTTGGGCTTTCCTCCTCTGGCTACACCTTC.

This clonotype appeared many times. This chain joins TRBV7-9 and TRBJ1-5; possibly TRBD1 for D (5 bases). CDR1 SEHNR and CDR2 FQNEAQ come from the germline V gene (reference sequence). Trimming took 5 bases from V and 7 from J, leaving 18 bases between them. This CDR3 has 15 amino acids. CDR3 loop: CASSQTGGGGQPQHF. DNA for the CDR3: TGTGCCAGCAGCCAAACCGGCGGGGGTGGGCAGCCCCAGCATTTT.

In this sample, this clonotype turned up many times. This chain joins TRBV20-1 and TRBJ2-7, with 10 bases matching TRBD2. Germline V lookup: CDR1 DFQATT, CDR2 SNEGSKA (reference sequence). The CDR3 covers 19 residues. Losses at the gene ends were 0 bases for V and 3 bases for J; bases not matched to a gene: 17. The CDR3 loop is CSARDLLGSGRANVYEQYF. The CDR3 DNA reads TGCAGTGCTAGAGATCTACTAGGAAGCGGGAGGGCCAATGTCTACGAGCAGTACTTC.

This clonotype occurred many times. J is TRBJ2-7 and V is TRBV28; 8 positions agree with TRBD1. The CDR3 has 13 residues. Germline V CDR1 and CDR2: MDHEN, SYDVKM. V shed 7 bases and J 3 bases; nucleotides not matched to a gene: 5. CDR3 protein: CASTGTGVYEQYF. CDR3 sequence (DNA): TGTGCCAGCACGGGGACAGGAGTCTACGAGCAGTACTTC.